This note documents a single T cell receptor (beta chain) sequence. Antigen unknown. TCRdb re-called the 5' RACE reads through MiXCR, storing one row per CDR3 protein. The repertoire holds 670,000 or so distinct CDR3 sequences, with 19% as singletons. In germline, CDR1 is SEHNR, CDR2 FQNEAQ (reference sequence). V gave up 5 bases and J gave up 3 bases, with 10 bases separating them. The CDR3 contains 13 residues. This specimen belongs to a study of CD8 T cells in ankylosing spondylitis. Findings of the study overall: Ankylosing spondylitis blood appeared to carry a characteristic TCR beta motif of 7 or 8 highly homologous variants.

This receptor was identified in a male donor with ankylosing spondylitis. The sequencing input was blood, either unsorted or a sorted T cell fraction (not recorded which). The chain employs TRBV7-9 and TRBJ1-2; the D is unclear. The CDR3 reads CASSPLVDYGYTF. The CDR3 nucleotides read TGTGCCAGCAGCCCGTTGGTTGACTATGGCTACACCTTC.